This TCR beta chain was identified in a study of blood T cell repertoires in COVID-19. Background on the study: Sample material is recorded as cDNA or gDNA derived from T cells, B-cell-depleted T cells, or PBMCs.

The repertoire was sequenced with immunoSEQ multiplex PCR; TCRdb's copy has only in-frame clones and lacks some. Among some 59,000 clones listed, roughly nine tenths were seen once. CDR1 LNHNV and CDR2 YYDKDF come from the germline V gene (reference sequence). V was cut by 5 bases and J by 4 bases, with 11 bases left in between. This CDR3 has 13 residues. This TCR was recovered from a man aged 45 to 65 with acute or convalescent COVID-19. The sequenced sample consisted of peripheral blood. The chain links TRBV15 to TRBJ2-5; a possible D gene is TRBD1 (5 bases). CDR3 residues: CATSPQGPETQYF. CDR3 coding DNA: TGTGCCACCAGCCCGCAGGGTCCAGAGACCCAGTACTTC. The full variable domain, with the rest looked up from reference TRBV15 and TRBJ2-5, is DAMVIQNPRYQVTQFGKPVTLSCSQTLNHNVMYWYQQKSSQAPKLLFHYYDKDFNNEADTPDNFQSRRPNTSFCFLDIRSPGLGDTAMYLCATSPQGPETQYFGPGTRLLVL.